The 30 T cell receptor beta chains below were found in one sample sequenced in a study of T cells after posttransplantation cyclophosphamide. A marrow graft followed busulfan-fludarabine conditioning, with cyclophosphamide on days +3 and +4. Measured with immunoSEQ multiplex PCR; TCRdb has only the in-frame clones, and not every one. The sample yields 10,000 to 15,000 clones, without any singletons. Sequenced here: PBMCs, sampled after allogeneic stem cell transplant with posttransplant cyclophosphamide. The source of these receptors is a female patient between 40 and 50 years old who received an allogeneic stem cell transplant from an unrelated donor, was CMV-positive, and had acute GVHD only. Some T cells may be graft donor cells.

This clone was counted between two and nine times. This rearrangement joins TRBV30 to TRBJ2-7; the match to TRBD2 covers 7 bases. Losses at the gene ends were 6 bases for V and 0 bases for J; bases not matched to a gene: 8. The CDR3 length is 14 residues. CDR1 and CDR2 (germline): GTSNPN, SVGIG (reference sequence). The CDR3 nucleotides read TGTGCCTGTTGTCGGCGGGAGTTCTCCTACGAGCAGTACTTC. Residues: CACCRREFSYEQYF.

This clone showed up many times. The chain links TRBV4-1 to TRBJ1-2; the D is unclear. Germline CDR1 and CDR2: MGHRA and YSYEKL. This CDR3 is built from 14 residues. Trimming removed 1 base from V and 3 bases from J, with 9 bases in between. CDR3 sequence: CASSQGRGDYGYTF. CDR3 coding DNA: TGCGCCAGCAGCCAAGGGCGAGGCGACTATGGCTACACCTTC.

This clone was recorded many times. The rearrangement uses TRBV10-3 and TRBJ1-1, with D unresolved. The germline V and J ends were trimmed by 6 bases and 7 bases, with 12 bases remaining between them. The CDR3 loop spans 12 amino acids. Germline V gene data show CDR1 as ENHRY and CDR2 as SYGVKD. The CDR3 spells CAISREPGEAFF. The CDR3 nucleotides read TGTGCCATCAGCCGGGAACCCGGTGAAGCTTTCTTT.

In this sample, this clone turned up many times. The chain joins TRBV11-2 to TRBJ2-1; 10 bases are shared with TRBD2. CDR1 is SGHAT and CDR2 is FQNNGV in the germline V gene. V gave up 3 bases and J gave up 5 bases; unmatched junction bases: 10. The CDR3 covers 17 residues. Here the CDR3 DNA reads TGTGCCAGCAGCTTCGGGGCGGCTAGCGGGGGAAACAATGAGCAGTTCTTC. Encoded protein: CASSFGAASGGNNEQFF.

In its sample, this clone was seen many times. The CDR3 sequence is CASSAGGTPHHEQFF. The DNA of the CDR3 is TGCGCCAGCAGCGCCGGAGGGACTCCCCACCATGAGCAGTTCTTC. The chain is built from TRBV5-1 and TRBJ2-1; maybe TRBD2 (6 bases). The V gene's germline CDR1 is SGHRS and CDR2 YFSETQ. Trimming cost V 4 bases and J 8 bases, with 19 bases left between them. This CDR3 spans 15 amino acids.

This clone was found a few times. This chain links TRBV2 with TRBJ2-5; D is perhaps TRBD1 (6 bases). V was cut by 11 bases and J by 4 bases, with 14 bases left in between. This CDR3 is built from 12 residues. Germline values: CDR1 SNHLY, CDR2 FYNNEI. The CDR3 loop reads CAVQGSGETQYF. The CDR3 DNA reads as TGTGCCGTCCAGGGGAGTGGAGAGACCCAGTACTTC.

In this sample, this clone turned up a few times. The chain carries TRBV5-1 and TRBJ1-3, with D possibly TRBD1 on 5 matching bases. CDR3 length: 15 residues. Trimming took 4 bases from V and 2 from J, leaving 13 bases between them. From germline, CDR1 is SGHRS and CDR2 YFSETQ. CDR3 region: CASSTDSSAGNTIYF. CDR3 sequence (DNA): TGCGCCAGCAGCACCGACAGTTCAGCTGGAAACACCATATATTTT.

This clone occurred many times. The CDR3 DNA reads as TGTGCCAGTTCTAAAGATAGCAATCAGCCCCAGCATTTT. Protein product: CASSKDSNQPQHF. The rearrangement joins TRBV9 to TRBJ1-5; unclear D gene. The CDR3 runs 13 residues. Germline-derived CDR1 and CDR2 are SGDLS and YYNGEE. V was trimmed by 8 bases and J by 0 bases, leaving 9 bases between them. The variable domain in full, completed from reference TRBV9 and TRBJ1-5, reads DSGVTQTPKHLITATGQRVTLRCSPRSGDLSVYWYQQSLDQGLQFLIQYYNGEERAKGNILERFSAQQFPDLHSELNLSSLELGDSALYFCASSKDSNQPQHFGDGTRLSIL.

This clone was seen a few times. A far larger clone is a single base away, which makes a read error likely. The V and J genes are TRBV5-4 and TRBJ2-5; 9 nucleotides match TRBD2. Germline V gives CDR1 SGHNT, CDR2 YYREEE (reference sequence). The CDR3 extends over 15 amino acids. The DNA for the CDR3 is TGTGCCAGCAGCTTGGTTCTAGCGGGACAAGGGACCCAGTACTTC. Its protein product is CASSLVLAGQGTQYF.

This clone was found many times. This chain links TRBV4-2 with TRBJ1-5; D is possibly TRBD1 (5 bases). Trimming took 0 bases from V and 0 from J, leaving 12 bases between them. The CDR3 loop spans 17 amino acids. Germline CDR1 is LGHNA and CDR2 is YNFKEQ. The CDR3 reads CASSQEVGQNSNQPQHF. CDR3 DNA sequence: TGTGCCAGCAGCCAAGAGGTGGGGCAGAATAGCAATCAGCCCCAGCATTTT.

This clone was counted at least ten times. The rearrangement uses TRBV5-1 and TRBJ1-2, with D perhaps TRBD1 (6 bases). Trimming left V 4 bases short and J 8 bases short, with 27 bases between. The CDR3 extends over 17 amino acids. Germline V lookup: CDR1 SGHRS, CDR2 YFSETQ. CDR3 sequence (DNA): TGCGCCAGCAGCCGGAAAGCGGGGGGCGACTCTATGCTGGGCTACACCTTC. It codes for CASSRKAGGDSMLGYTF. Drawing the rest from reference TRBV5-1 and TRBJ1-2, the complete variable domain is KAGVTQTPRYLIKTRGQQVTLSCSPISGHRSVSWYQQTPGQGLQFLFEYFSETQRNKGNFPGRFSGRQFSNSRSEMNVSTLELGDSALYLCASSRKAGGDSMLGYTFGSGTRLTVV.

The V and J genes are TRBV25-1 and TRBJ2-1; 9 bases line up with TRBD2. The junction had 5 bases not matched to a gene; V was cut back by 1 base and J by 4 bases. Germline values: CDR1 MGHDK, CDR2 SYGVNS. The CDR3 consists of 16 residues. The CDR3, as DNA: TGTGCCAGCAGTGAATTTGCAGCGGGGGGTTACAATGAGCAGTTCTTC. It yields the protein CASSEFAAGGYNEQFF.

The V and J genes are TRBV5-1 and TRBJ2-5; 7 nucleotides match TRBD1. The DNA end lines up better with TRBJ2-7; the J call may be wrong. In germline, CDR1 is SGHRS, CDR2 YFSETQ. CDR3 length: 17 residues. The CDR3 here is CASSFFPGQKKTYEQYF. For the CDR3, the DNA is TGCGCCAGCAGCTTCTTCCCGGGACAGAAAAAGACCTACGAGCAGTACTTC.

This chain connects TRBV29-1 to TRBJ2-1; 10 bases are shared with TRBD1. J lost 5 bases, V lost 4 bases, and 14 bases had no gene match. This CDR3 region has 17 residues. Germline lookup yields CDR1 SQVTM and CDR2 ANQGSEA. The CDR3 coding sequence is TGCAGCGTTGGCCCCTTACCGGGACAGGGGAACCACAATGAGCAGTTCTTC. Residues: CSVGPLPGQGNHNEQFF.

This clone showed up many times. J is TRBJ1-1 and V is TRBV4-3; D is perhaps TRBD1 (5 bases). The CDR3 is 14 amino acids. Germline V gene data show CDR1 as LGHNA and CDR2 as YSLEER. Trimming removed 1 base from V and 3 bases from J, with 9 bases in between. CDR3 sequence reads: CASSQVVRDTEAFF. CDR3 DNA sequence: TGCGCCAGCAGCCAAGTGGTCAGGGACACTGAAGCTTTCTTT.

This clone has just a few counts. The same CDR3 arises from other DNA sequences in this sample as well. The chain's CDR3 is CASSRDSGSTGELFF. DNA for the CDR3: TGTGCCAGCAGCCGGGACTCGGGGAGCACCGGGGAGCTGTTTTTT. The J gene is TRBJ2-2, the V gene TRBV5-4; D might be TRBD2 (6 bases). CDR3 size: 15 residues. V lost 4 bases to trimming and J lost 4 bases, with 14 bases between them. CDR1 and CDR2 (germline): SGHNT, YYREEE (reference sequence).

In its sample, this clone was seen many times. The chain links TRBV6-5 to TRBJ2-3; TRBD2 aligns across 7 bases. J lost 0 bases, V lost 6 bases, and 6 bases had no gene match. The CDR3 totals 15 residues. The germline gives CDR1 MNHEY, CDR2 SVGAGI. The CDR3 bases are TGTGCCAGCAGGCTCAGCGGGGCTAGCACAGATACGCAGTATTTT. Amino acid sequence: CASRLSGASTDTQYF.

This chain links TRBV5-1 with TRBJ2-3; D unresolved. Germline CDR1 and CDR2: SGHRS and YFSETQ. This CDR3 region has 13 residues. Trimming cost V 2 bases and J 1 base, with 5 bases left between them. The CDR3 DNA sequence: TGCGCCAGCAGCTTCTTCGGCACAGATACGCAGTATTTT. The encoded protein is CASSFFGTDTQYF.

This clone was recorded many times. V is TRBV11-2 and J is TRBJ1-5, with D unclear. Trimming cost V 4 bases and J 2 bases, with 9 bases left between them. The CDR3 has 14 residues. The germline CDR1 and CDR2 sequences are SGHAT and FQNNGV. The CDR3 DNA reads TGTGCCAGCAGCTCCGGAGTGGGCAATCAGCCCCAGCATTTT. This gives the protein CASSSGVGNQPQHF.

This clone showed up many times. The CDR3 bases are TGTGCCAGCAGCGTAGTACTAGCAGCAGATACGCAGTATTTT. Translated, it gives CASSVVLAADTQYF. The rearrangement uses TRBV9 and TRBJ2-3; tentative D call: TRBD2 (6 bases). This CDR3 has 14 residues. V was pared by 0 bases and J by 4 bases, with 9 bases between. Germline CDR1 is SGDLS and CDR2 is YYNGEE.

This clone was seen at least ten times. V usage is TRBV5-1 and J usage is TRBJ2-6, with D perhaps TRBD2 (6 bases). There are 16 residues in the CDR3. The germline V and J ends were trimmed by 1 base and 4 bases, with 12 bases remaining between them. Per the germline V gene, CDR1 is SGHRS and CDR2 is YFSETQ. CDR3 nucleotides: TGCGCCAGCAGCTTGTCGCGGGGAACCGGGGCCAACGTCCTGACTTTC. It codes for CASSLSRGTGANVLTF.

This clone was seen repeatedly, ten times or more. The chain links TRBV9 to TRBJ1-1; TRBD1 agrees at 7 bases. CDR1 and CDR2 (germline): SGDLS, YYNGEE. The CDR3 length is 14 residues. Trimming at V came to 3 bases and at J to 5 bases, leaving 7 bases not matched to a gene. CDR3 residues: CASSAQGKGTEAFF. CDR3 in DNA: TGTGCCAGCAGCGCACAGGGGAAAGGGACTGAAGCTTTCTTT.

There are many counts of this clone. The CDR3 DNA follows: TGTGCCAGCAGCTTCGGGACAACTAGCACAGATACGCAGTATTTT. Translating gives CASSFGTTSTDTQYF. The J gene is TRBJ2-3, the V gene TRBV7-2; TRBD1 might be the D (6 bases). CDR1 and CDR2 from the germline V gene are SGHTA and FQGNSA. Trimming stripped 3 bases from V and 0 bases from J, with 10 bases between. The CDR3 spans 15 residues. The whole variable domain, remainder taken from reference TRBV7-2 and TRBJ2-3, is GAGVSQSPSNKVTEKGKDVELRCDPISGHTALYWYRQSLGQGLEFLIYFQGNSAPDKSGLPSDRFSAERTGGSVSTLTIQRTQQEDSAVYLCASSFGTTSTDTQYFGPGTRLTVL.

The rearrangement joins TRBV15 to TRBJ1-1; 8 nucleotides align to TRBD1. CDR1 and CDR2 from the germline V gene are LNHNV and YYDKDF (reference sequence). Trimming at V came to 4 bases and at J to 8 bases, leaving 6 bases not matched to a gene. CDR3 length equals 13 residues. CDR3: CATSTRQGKEAFF. CDR3 DNA: TGTGCCACCAGCACCCGACAGGGGAAAGAAGCTTTCTTT.

J is TRBJ1-6 and V is TRBV27; no firm D call. This CDR3 has 15 amino acids. Germline assignment: CDR1 MNHEY and CDR2 SMNVEV (reference sequence). The ends were cut back, 3 bases at V and 7 bases at J, with 13 bases in the middle. In DNA, the CDR3 is TGTGCCAGCAGTTTCTACGGTCTAACCAATTCACCCCTCCACTTT. It codes for CASSFYGLTNSPLHF.

This clone turned up a few times. This rearrangement joins TRBV19 to TRBJ2-5; TRBD2 aligns across 10 bases. The CDR3 consists of 15 residues. Germline V lookup: CDR1 LNHDA, CDR2 SQIVND (reference sequence). Trimming at V came to 7 bases and at J to 2 bases, leaving 7 bases not matched to a gene. CDR3 in amino acids: CASKNLAGAQETQYF. The CDR3 region has the DNA TGTGCCAGTAAGAATCTAGCGGGGGCGCAAGAGACCCAGTACTTC.

At least ten counts were recorded for this clone. The gene calls are TRBV7-7 and TRBJ2-3; 12 bases fit TRBD2. V shed 5 bases, J shed 3 bases, and the junction held 12 bases outside the gene matches. Germline CDR1 reads SSHAT; CDR2 reads FNYEAQ (reference sequence). The length of the CDR3 is 18 residues. The CDR3 reads CASSPGTSGPEQTDTQYF. The CDR3 DNA sequence: TGTGCCAGCAGCCCCGGGACTAGCGGGCCCGAGCAGACAGATACGCAGTATTTT. Filled out from reference TRBV7-7 and TRBJ2-3, the complete variable domain reads GAGVSQSPRYKVTKRGQDVTLRCDPISSHATLYWYQQALGQGPEFLTYFNYEAQPDKSGLPSDRFSAERPEGSISTLTIQRTEQRDSAMYRCASSPGTSGPEQTDTQYFGPGTRLTVL.

This clone was detected ten times or more. The chain carries TRBV11-3 and TRBJ2-2; no clear D gene. CDR1 is SGHNT and CDR2 is YENEEA in the germline V gene. This CDR3 contains 16 residues. V was trimmed by 5 bases and J by 6 bases, leaving 19 bases between them. The CDR3 DNA sequence: TGTGCCAGCAGCCCAATAGCTTTAGTATGGCCCGGGGAGCTGTTTTTT. This sequence encodes CASSPIALVWPGELFF.

This clone has a count of ten or more. The chain recombines TRBV7-8 with TRBJ1-3; D call uncertain. Germline assignment: CDR1 SGHVS and CDR2 FQNEAQ. Trimming left V 5 bases short and J 4 bases short, with 18 bases between. CDR3 length: 16 residues. The CDR3 is CASSPVVSSPGNTIYF. The DNA for the CDR3 is TGTGCCAGCAGCCCAGTGGTCTCTTCTCCAGGAAACACCATATATTTT.

This clone was counted only a few times. This chain joins TRBV5-1 and TRBJ2-2, with 10 nucleotides matching TRBD1. Losses at the gene ends were 4 bases for V and 6 bases for J; bases not matched to a gene: 9. CDR3 length equals 16 residues. CDR1 SGHRS and CDR2 YFSETQ come from the germline V gene. CDR3 coding DNA: TGCGCCAGCAGCCTGGGACAGGGGTCTGTAGCCGGGGAGCTGTTTTTT. It codes for CASSLGQGSVAGELFF.